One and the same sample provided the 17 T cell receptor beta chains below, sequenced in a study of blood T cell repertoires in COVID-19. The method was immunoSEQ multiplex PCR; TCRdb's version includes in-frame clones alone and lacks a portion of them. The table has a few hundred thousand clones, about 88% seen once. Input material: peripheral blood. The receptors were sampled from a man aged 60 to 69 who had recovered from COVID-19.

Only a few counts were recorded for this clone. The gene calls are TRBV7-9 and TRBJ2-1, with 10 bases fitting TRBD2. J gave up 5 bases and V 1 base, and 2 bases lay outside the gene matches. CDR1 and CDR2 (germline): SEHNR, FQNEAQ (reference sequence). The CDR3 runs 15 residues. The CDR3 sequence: CASSLGTSGHNEQFF. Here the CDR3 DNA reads TGTGCCAGCAGCTTAGGGACTAGCGGACACAATGAGCAGTTCTTC.

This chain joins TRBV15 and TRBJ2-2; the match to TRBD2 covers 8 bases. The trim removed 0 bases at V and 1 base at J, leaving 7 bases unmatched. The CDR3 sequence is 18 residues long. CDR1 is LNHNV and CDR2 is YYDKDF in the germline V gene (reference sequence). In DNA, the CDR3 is TGTGCCACCAGCAGAGATCTCGGGAGCGGGGGGAACACCGGGGAGCTGTTTTTT. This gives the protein CATSRDLGSGGNTGELFF.

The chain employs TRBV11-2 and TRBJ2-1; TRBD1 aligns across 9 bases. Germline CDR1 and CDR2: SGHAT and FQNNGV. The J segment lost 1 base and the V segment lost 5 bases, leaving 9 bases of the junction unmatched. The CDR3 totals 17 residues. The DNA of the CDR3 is TGTGCCAGCAGCGCCTCGGGACAGGGAGGGTCCTACAATGAGCAGTTCTTC. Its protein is CASSASGQGGSYNEQFF.

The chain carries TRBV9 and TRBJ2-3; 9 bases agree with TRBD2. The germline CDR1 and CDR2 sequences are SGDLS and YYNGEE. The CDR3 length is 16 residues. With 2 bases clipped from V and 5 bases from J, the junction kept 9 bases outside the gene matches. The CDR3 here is CASSVAGGQVGDTQYF. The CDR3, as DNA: TGTGCCAGCAGCGTCGCGGGGGGGCAGGTGGGAGATACGCAGTATTTT.

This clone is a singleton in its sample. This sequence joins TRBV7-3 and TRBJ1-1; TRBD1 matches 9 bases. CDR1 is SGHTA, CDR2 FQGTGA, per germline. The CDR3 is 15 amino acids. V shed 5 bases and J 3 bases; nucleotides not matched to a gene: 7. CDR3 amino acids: CASSPLGTGHTEAFF. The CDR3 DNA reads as TGTGCCAGCAGCCCACTTGGGACAGGGCACACTGAAGCTTTCTTT. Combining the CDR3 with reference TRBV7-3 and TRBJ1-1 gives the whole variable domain GAGVSQTPSNKVTEKGKYVELRCDPISGHTALYWYRQSLGQGPEFLIYFQGTGAADDSGLPNDRFFAVRPEGSVSTLKIQRTERGDSAVYLCASSPLGTGHTEAFFGQGTRLTVV.

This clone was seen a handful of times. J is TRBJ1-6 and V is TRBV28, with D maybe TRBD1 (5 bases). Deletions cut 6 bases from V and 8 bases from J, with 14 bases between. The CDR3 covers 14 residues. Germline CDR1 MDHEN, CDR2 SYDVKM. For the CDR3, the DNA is TGTGCCAGCAGCCCCGGGGGGGGAGATTCACCCCTCCACTTT. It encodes CASSPGGGDSPLHF.

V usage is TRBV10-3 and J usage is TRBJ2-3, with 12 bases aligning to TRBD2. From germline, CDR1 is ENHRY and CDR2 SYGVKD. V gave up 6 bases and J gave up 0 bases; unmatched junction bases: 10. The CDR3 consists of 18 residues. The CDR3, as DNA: TGTGCCATCAGCGAGGGACTAGCGGGTCGCACAAGCACAGATACGCAGTATTTT. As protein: CAISEGLAGRTSTDTQYF.

CDR3 amino acids: CAWKEQNLYGYTF. For the CDR3, the DNA is TGTGCCTGGAAAGAACAGAACCTCTATGGCTACACCTTC. The V call is TRBV30, the J call TRBJ1-2; D gene ambiguous. Looked up from germline, CDR1 is GTSNPN and CDR2 is SVGIG (reference sequence). The CDR3 spans 13 residues. V was clipped by 4 bases and J by 4 bases, with 13 bases between them.

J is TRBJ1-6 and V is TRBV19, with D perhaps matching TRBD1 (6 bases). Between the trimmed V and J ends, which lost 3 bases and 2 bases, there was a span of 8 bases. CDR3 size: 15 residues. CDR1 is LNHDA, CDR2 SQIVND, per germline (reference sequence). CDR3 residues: CASSIKGAYNSPLHF. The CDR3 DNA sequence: TGTGCCAGTAGTATTAAGGGGGCCTATAATTCACCCCTCCACTTT.

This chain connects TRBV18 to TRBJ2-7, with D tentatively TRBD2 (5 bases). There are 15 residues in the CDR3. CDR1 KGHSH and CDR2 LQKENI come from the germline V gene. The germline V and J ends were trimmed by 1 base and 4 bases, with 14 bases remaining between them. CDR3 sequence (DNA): TGTGCCAGCTCACCACTGGGAGACTCCCTATACGAGCAGTACTTC. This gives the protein CASSPLGDSLYEQYF.

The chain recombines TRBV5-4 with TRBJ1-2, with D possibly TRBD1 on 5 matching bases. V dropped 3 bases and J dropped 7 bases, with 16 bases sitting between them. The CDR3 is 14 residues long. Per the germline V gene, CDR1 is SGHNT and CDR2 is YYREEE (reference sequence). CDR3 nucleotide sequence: TGTGCCAGCAGCTCCCAGGGTAAGGTGGCTGGCTACACCTTC. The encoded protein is CASSSQGKVAGYTF.

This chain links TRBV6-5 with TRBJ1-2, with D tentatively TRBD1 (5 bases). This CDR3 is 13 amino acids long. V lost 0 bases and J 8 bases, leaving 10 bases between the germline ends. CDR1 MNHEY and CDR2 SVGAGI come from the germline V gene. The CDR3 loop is CASSYSNRGGYTF. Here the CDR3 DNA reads TGTGCCAGCAGTTACTCGAATAGGGGCGGCTACACCTTC.

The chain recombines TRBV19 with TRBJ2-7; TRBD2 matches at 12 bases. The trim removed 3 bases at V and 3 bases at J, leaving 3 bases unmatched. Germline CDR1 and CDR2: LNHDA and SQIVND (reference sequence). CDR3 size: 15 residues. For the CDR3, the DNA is TGTGCCAGTAGTATGCTAGCGGGGGGGCACTACGAGCAGTACTTC. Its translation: CASSMLAGGHYEQYF.

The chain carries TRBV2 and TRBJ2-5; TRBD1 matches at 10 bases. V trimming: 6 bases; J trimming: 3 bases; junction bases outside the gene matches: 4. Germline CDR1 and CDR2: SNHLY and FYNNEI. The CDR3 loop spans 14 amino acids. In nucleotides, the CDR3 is TGTGCCAGCAGGTTCGGGACAGGGGAAGAGACCCAGTACTTC. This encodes CASRFGTGEETQYF.

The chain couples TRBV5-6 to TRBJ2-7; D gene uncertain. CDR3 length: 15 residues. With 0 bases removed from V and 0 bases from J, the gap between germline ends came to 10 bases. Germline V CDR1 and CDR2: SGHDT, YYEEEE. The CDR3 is CASSLVSASSYEQYF. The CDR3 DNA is TGTGCCAGCAGCTTGGTTAGTGCGAGCTCCTACGAGCAGTACTTC.

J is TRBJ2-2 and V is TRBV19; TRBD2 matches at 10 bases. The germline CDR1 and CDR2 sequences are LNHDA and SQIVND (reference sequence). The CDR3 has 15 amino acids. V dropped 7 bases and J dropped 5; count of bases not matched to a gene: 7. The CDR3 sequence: CASTGLAARTGELFF. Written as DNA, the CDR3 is TGTGCCAGTACCGGACTAGCGGCGAGGACCGGGGAGCTGTTTTTT. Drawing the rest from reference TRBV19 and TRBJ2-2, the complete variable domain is DGGITQSPKYLFRKEGQNVTLSCEQNLNHDAMYWYRQDPGQGLRLIYYSQIVNDFQKGDIAEGYSVSREKKESFPLTVTSAQKNPTAFYLCASTGLAARTGELFFGEGSRLTVL.

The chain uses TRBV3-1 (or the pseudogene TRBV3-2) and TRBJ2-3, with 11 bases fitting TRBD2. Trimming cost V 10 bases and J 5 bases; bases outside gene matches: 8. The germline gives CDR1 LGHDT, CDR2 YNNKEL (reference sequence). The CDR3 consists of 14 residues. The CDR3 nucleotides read TGTGCCAAGAGTAGCGGGGGGGCCCTAGATACGCAGTATTTT. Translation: CAKSSGGALDTQYF.